Each of the 5 T cell receptor beta chains below was sequenced from the same sample in a study of T cells in Graves' hyperthyroidism and ophthalmopathy. There were TCR beta CDR3 regions amplified from RNA transcripts. Initially, a first-round RT-PCR of the TCR CDR3 employed the HTBI primer set. TCRdb recomputed calls from the multiplex PCR reads with MiXCR, one row per CDR3 protein. The sample records about 560,000 distinct CDR3 sequences, 14% being singletons. The sequenced sample consisted of blood. The source is a woman aged 40 to 55 with Graves' hyperthyroidism.

Ten or more counts support this clonotype. The chain carries TRBV5-8 and TRBJ2-3; D is unresolved. The CDR3 totals 14 residues. Looked up from germline, CDR1 is SGHTS and CDR2 is YDEGEE. Trimming left V 4 bases short and J 0 bases short, with 9 bases between. The CDR3 is CASSVLVSTDTQYF. As DNA, the CDR3 is TGTGCCAGCAGCGTCCTGGTTAGCACAGATACGCAGTATTTT.

DNA of the CDR3: TGTGCCAGCAGCGTAGAGGGGTCTCAGCCCCAGCATTTT. Its protein product is CASSVEGSQPQHF. The rearrangement links TRBV9 to TRBJ1-5; tentatively, D is TRBD1 (5 bases). The ends were cut back, 0 bases at V and 6 bases at J, with 7 bases in the middle. The CDR3 consists of 13 residues. Germline V gives CDR1 SGDLS, CDR2 YYNGEE.

This clonotype was detected ten times or more. One end of the junction varies from germline; a read error may be responsible. The V call is TRBV12-3 or TRBV12-4, the J call TRBJ2-7; 9 bases are a match to TRBD2. The CDR3 length is 13 residues. CDR3 region: CATSSGNDYEQYF. In DNA, the CDR3 is TGCGCCACCTCTAGCGGGAATGATTACGAGCAGTACTTC.

This clonotype was seen only a few times. The chain links TRBV13 to TRBJ1-5; no reliable D call. V lost 0 bases, J lost 0 bases, and 9 bases lay in between. The CDR3 covers 16 residues. Germline V gene sequence: CDR1 PRHDT, CDR2 FYEKMQ (reference sequence). CDR3 nucleotides: TGTGCCAGCAGCTTAGGGCAGCCATCTAGCAATCAGCCCCAGCATTTT. Amino acid sequence: CASSLGQPSSNQPQHF. Using reference TRBV13 and TRBJ1-5 for the parts outside the CDR3, the full variable domain is AAGVIQSPRHLIKEKRETATLKCYPIPRHDTVYWYQQGPGQDPQFLISFYEKMQSDKGSIPDRFSAQQFSDYHSELNMSSLELGDSALYFCASSLGQPSSNQPQHFGDGTRLSIL.

The V gene is TRBV9, the J gene TRBJ1-5; 7 bases fit TRBD1. The V gene's germline CDR1 is SGDLS and CDR2 YYNGEE. The CDR3 covers 17 residues. With V trimmed by 3 bases and J by 0 bases, 9 bases remained unmatched. The CDR3 DNA is TGTGCCAGCAGCGCCCTGACAGGGATGGGTAGCAATCAGCCCCAGCATTTT. This codes for CASSALTGMGSNQPQHF.